One sample yielded the 31 T cell receptor beta chains listed below, sequenced in a study of cytomegalovirus exposure and HLA in healthy donors. Method: immunoSEQ multiplex PCR; TCRdb's copy keeps in-frame clones and lacks some. The data show tens of thousands of clones, 85% seen once. Sequenced: PBMCs. These TCRs come from a man aged 25-40 years in good health and CMV-seronegative.

The chain carries TRBV29-1 and TRBJ1-1; no firm D call. The V and J ends lost 4 bases and 9 bases respectively, with 15 bases between them. CDR1 and CDR2 (germline): SQVTM, ANQGSEA. The CDR3 has 12 amino acids. In DNA form, the CDR3 reads TGCAGCGTTGCTACCGGGTTCTACAAAGCTTTCTTT. Protein sequence: CSVATGFYKAFF.

The chain has TRBV5-1 and TRBJ1-2; 7 nucleotides line up with TRBD1. Germline-derived CDR1 and CDR2 are SGHRS and YFSETQ. V lost 4 bases, J lost 4 bases, and 13 bases stayed unmatched. The CDR3 consists of 16 residues. The CDR3: CASSTKPGQSLYGYTF. CDR3 DNA: TGCGCCAGCAGCACCAAACCGGGACAGAGCCTCTATGGCTACACCTTC.

The CDR3 reads CASSTYPGQGSGNQPQHF. The CDR3 DNA sequence: TGTGCCAGTAGTACTTACCCGGGACAGGGATCGGGCAATCAGCCCCAGCATTTT. The chain recombines TRBV19 with TRBJ1-5; 9 nucleotides line up with TRBD1. Germline CDR1 is LNHDA and CDR2 is SQIVND (reference sequence). Germline trimming cut 4 bases from V and 2 bases from J; bases unmatched to any gene: 12. The length of the CDR3 is 18 residues. Combining the CDR3 with reference TRBV19 and TRBJ1-5 gives the whole variable domain DGGITQSPKYLFRKEGQNVTLSCEQNLNHDAMYWYRQDPGQGLRLIYYSQIVNDFQKGDIAEGYSVSREKKESFPLTVTSAQKNPTAFYLCASSTYPGQGSGNQPQHFGDGTRLSIL.

The rearrangement uses TRBV13 and TRBJ2-3, with 9 bases fitting TRBD2. The CDR3 is 14 amino acids. J was trimmed by 1 base and V by 4 bases; bases with no gene match: 0. Germline CDR1 and CDR2: PRHDT and FYEKMQ (reference sequence). DNA of the CDR3: TGTGCCAGCAGCTGGACTAGCGGCACAGATACGCAGTATTTT. Protein: CASSWTSGTDTQYF.

V and J are TRBV11-2 and TRBJ1-4; 12 nucleotides match TRBD1. Trimming at V came to 2 bases and at J to 10 bases, leaving 8 bases not matched to a gene. CDR1 is SGHAT, CDR2 FQNNGV, per germline. This CDR3 has 16 amino acids. This CDR3 reads CASSLMSGQGARKLFF. The CDR3 DNA follows: TGTGCCAGCAGCTTAATGTCGGGACAGGGGGCAAGAAAACTGTTTTTT.

V usage is TRBV29-1 and J usage is TRBJ1-2; 9 bases are a match to TRBD1. The CDR3 is 12 amino acids. CDR1 is SQVTM and CDR2 is ANQGSEA in the germline V gene. The V segment lost 8 bases and the J segment 4 bases; nucleotides outside the gene matches: 5. The CDR3 DNA follows: TGCAGCTCCCGGGACAGGGTCTATGGCTACACCTTC. It codes for CSSRDRVYGYTF.

The chain combines TRBV7-2 with TRBJ1-1; D unclear. V lost 5 bases and J 1 base, leaving 14 bases between the germline ends. The CDR3 spans 15 residues. Germline V gene sequence: CDR1 SGHTA, CDR2 FQGNSA. CDR3 DNA sequence: TGTGCCAGCAGCCCCCGGGGTGGTTGGAACACTGAAGCTTTCTTT. Amino acid sequence: CASSPRGGWNTEAFF. The variable domain in full, completed from reference TRBV7-2 and TRBJ1-1, reads GAGVSQSPSNKVTEKGKDVELRCDPISGHTALYWYRQSLGQGLEFLIYFQGNSAPDKSGLPSDRFSAERTGGSVSTLTIQRTQQEDSAVYLCASSPRGGWNTEAFFGQGTRLTVV.

The chain recombines TRBV7-2 with TRBJ1-5; tentatively, D is TRBD1 (6 bases). The germline gives CDR1 SGHTA, CDR2 FQGNSA. The CDR3 is 17 amino acids. Trimming left V 2 bases short and J 0 bases short, with 14 bases between. CDR3 protein: CASSLWATGNSNQPQHF. In DNA form, the CDR3 reads TGTGCCAGCAGCTTATGGGCGACAGGAAATAGCAATCAGCCCCAGCATTTT.

V gene TRBV4-2 combines with J gene TRBJ2-1; 7 bases line up with TRBD2. Germline-derived CDR1 and CDR2 are LGHNA and YNFKEQ. The CDR3 runs to 16 residues. Trimming removed 0 bases from V and 4 bases from J; junction bases left unmatched: 6. CDR3 sequence: CASSQDGGGCYNEQFF. DNA of the CDR3: TGTGCCAGCAGCCAAGATGGGGGGGGTTGTTACAATGAGCAGTTCTTC.

This chain joins TRBV7-2 and TRBJ2-7; 10 bases agree with TRBD1. CDR1 and CDR2 (germline): SGHTA, FQGNSA. V trimming: 5 bases; J trimming: 3 bases; junction bases outside the gene matches: 13. CDR3 length: 17 amino acids. CDR3 DNA: TGTGCCAGCAGCACCCGGACAGGGGGGTTAGAAGACTACGAGCAGTACGTC. Translating gives CASSTRTGGLEDYEQYV.

The chain carries TRBV27 and TRBJ1-5; D is ambiguous. CDR3 length: 16 amino acids. The V and J ends lost 6 bases and 0 bases respectively, with 15 bases between them. Germline CDR1 reads MNHEY; CDR2 reads SMNVEV (reference sequence). The CDR3 nucleotides read TGTGCCAGCAGACCTCAGGCCCTGAATAGCAATCAGCCCCAGCATTTT. Its protein product is CASRPQALNSNQPQHF.

The chain carries TRBV4-2 and TRBJ2-1, with TRBD2 identical over 12 bases. The V segment lost 0 bases and the J segment 6 bases; nucleotides outside the gene matches: 3. The length of the CDR3 is 16 residues. Germline V CDR1 and CDR2: LGHNA, YNFKEQ. The CDR3 reads CASSQDPSGGANEQFF. CDR3 bases: TGTGCCAGCAGCCAAGATCCTAGCGGGGGGGCCAATGAGCAGTTCTTC.

The genes are TRBV4-3 and TRBJ2-2; a possible D gene is TRBD2 (6 bases). The CDR3 runs to 15 residues. CDR1 and CDR2 from the germline V gene are LGHNA and YSLEER. Trimming took 4 bases from V and 1 from J, leaving 10 bases between them. The CDR3 here is CASSPGLLNTGELFF. CDR3 nucleotides: TGCGCCAGCAGCCCGGGACTTTTGAACACCGGGGAGCTGTTTTTT.

The chain carries TRBV7-8 and TRBJ2-7; D might be TRBD1 (6 bases). In germline, CDR1 is SGHVS, CDR2 FQNEAQ. This CDR3 is 17 amino acids long. Trimming removed 1 base at V and 1 base at J, with 17 bases between. CDR3 nucleotide sequence: TGTGCCAGCAGCTTAGAATCGGGACACCACATGTCCTACGAGCAGTACGTC. This translates into CASSLESGHHMSYEQYV.

This chain joins TRBV7-2 and TRBJ2-6, with a tentative D call TRBD1 (5 bases). This CDR3 has 16 residues. V lost 0 bases and J 4 bases, leaving 10 bases between the germline ends. Germline CDR1 reads SGHTA; CDR2 reads FQGNSA. CDR3 nucleotides: TGTGCCAGCAGCTTAGCTGCCAGGGTCGGGGCCAACGTCCTGACTTTC. It yields the protein CASSLAARVGANVLTF.

CDR3 in amino acids: CASSSRPGVWADTQYF. The CDR3 coding sequence is TGTGCCAGCAGCAGCCGACCAGGGGTTTGGGCAGATACGCAGTATTTT. The rearrangement uses TRBV7-2 and TRBJ2-3; D possibly corresponds to TRBD1 (6 bases). V lost 5 bases, J lost 4 bases, and 19 bases lay in between. The CDR3 consists of 16 residues. Germline V gene lookup returns CDR1 SGHTA and CDR2 FQGNSA.

The rearrangement joins TRBV27 to TRBJ2-5; 10 nucleotides align to TRBD2. This CDR3 comprises 16 residues. Germline lookup yields CDR1 MNHEY and CDR2 SMNVEV (reference sequence). The trim removed 1 base at V and 2 bases at J, leaving 4 bases unmatched. The CDR3 protein is CASSLYSGRPQETQYF. In nucleotides, the CDR3 is TGTGCCAGCAGTTTATATAGCGGGAGGCCGCAAGAGACCCAGTACTTC.

The V call is TRBV7-9, the J call TRBJ1-5, with D unresolved. CDR3 length: 12 residues. The V end lost 8 bases, the J end lost 1 base, and 6 bases lay between the germline ends. Germline loops: CDR1 SEHNR, CDR2 FQNEAQ (reference sequence). The CDR3 nucleotides read TGTGCCAGCGGAGGCAGCAATCAGCCCCAGCATTTT. Its translation: CASGGSNQPQHF.

This clone was observed a handful of times. The genes are TRBV7-3 and TRBJ1-1; no clear D. Trimming removed 4 bases at V and 5 bases at J, with 11 bases between. CDR1 and CDR2 (germline): SGHTA, FQGTGA. This CDR3 is 13 amino acids long. The CDR3 is CASSSGVGTEAFF. The CDR3 region has the DNA TGTGCCAGCAGCTCGGGAGTGGGGACTGAAGCTTTCTTT.

The J gene is TRBJ2-5, the V gene TRBV9; tentative D call: TRBD1 (5 bases). V was pared by 2 bases and J by 5 bases, with 16 bases between. The CDR3 contains 15 residues. Germline-derived CDR1 and CDR2 are SGDLS and YYNGEE. This CDR3 reads CASSVGHRVGETQYF. The CDR3 DNA reads as TGTGCCAGCAGCGTTGGACATAGGGTTGGGGAGACCCAGTACTTC.

This clone has more than one count but fewer than ten. The chain combines TRBV7-2 with TRBJ1-5, with unresolved D. This CDR3 is built from 14 residues. CDR1 and CDR2 (germline): SGHTA, FQGNSA. V was trimmed by 0 bases and J by 3 bases, leaving 6 bases between them. In DNA form, the CDR3 reads TGTGCCAGCAGCTTAGCACAGCACAATCAGCCCCAGCATTTT. It encodes CASSLAQHNQPQHF.

This chain uses TRBV5-5 with TRBJ2-5; TRBD2 matches 8 bases. V lost 4 bases and J lost 5; bases outside the gene matches: 7. Germline values: CDR1 SGHKS, CDR2 YYEKEE (reference sequence). The CDR3 totals 14 residues. The CDR3 sequence is CASSRGGLAETQYF. In DNA, the CDR3 is TGTGCCAGCAGCCGGGGGGGGTTGGCGGAGACCCAGTACTTC.

This clone was seen just once. The chain couples TRBV15 to TRBJ2-1; D is unresolved. Germline values: CDR1 LNHNV, CDR2 YYDKDF (reference sequence). V was clipped by 0 bases and J by 5 bases, with 5 bases between them. The CDR3 is made up of 13 amino acids. This CDR3 reads CATSRDPDNEQFF. CDR3 sequence (DNA): TGTGCCACCAGCAGAGACCCAGACAATGAGCAGTTCTTC. The full variable domain, in which reference TRBV15 and TRBJ2-1 provide the parts outside the CDR3, is DAMVIQNPRYQVTQFGKPVTLSCSQTLNHNVMYWYQQKSSQAPKLLFHYYDKDFNNEADTPDNFQSRRPNTSFCFLDIRSPGLGDTAMYLCATSRDPDNEQFFGPGTRLTVL.

The rearrangement uses TRBV5-1 and TRBJ2-3; D ambiguous. Trimming pared 0 bases from V and 3 bases from J, leaving 5 bases between. This CDR3 region has 13 residues. The germline V gene encodes CDR1 SGHRS and CDR2 YFSETQ. CDR3: CASSLDETDTQYF. CDR3 nucleotides: TGCGCCAGCAGCTTGGATGAGACAGATACGCAGTATTTT.

This sequence joins TRBV6-1 and TRBJ2-2; 8 nucleotides agree with TRBD2. From germline, CDR1 is MNHNS and CDR2 SASEGT. This CDR3 contains 17 residues. Trimming took 2 bases from V and 7 from J; bases not matched to a gene: 12. Here the CDR3 DNA reads TGTGCCAGCAGTGAAAGTACGGCGGGAGGTGGCGTCGGGGAGCTGTTTTTT. This codes for CASSESTAGGGVGELFF.

The chain has TRBV11-3 and TRBJ2-3; D may be TRBD1 (5 bases). Germline V gene data show CDR1 as SGHNT and CDR2 as YENEEA. Trimming took 3 bases from V and 1 from J, leaving 20 bases between them. The CDR3 is 18 residues long. CDR3 sequence reads: CASSFGLLGAFGTDTQYF. As DNA, the CDR3 is TGTGCCAGCAGCTTTGGGCTGCTAGGGGCCTTTGGCACAGATACGCAGTATTTT.

The V call is TRBV19, the J call TRBJ2-1; D might be TRBD2 (5 bases). V lost 3 bases to trimming and J lost 7 bases, with 13 bases between them. Germline assignment: CDR1 LNHDA and CDR2 SQIVND (reference sequence). This CDR3 region has 14 residues. The CDR3 loop reads CASSMAGIQNEQFF. In nucleotides, the CDR3 is TGTGCCAGTAGTATGGCCGGGATCCAAAATGAGCAGTTCTTC.

The rearrangement joins TRBV15 to TRBJ2-7; 7 nucleotides align to TRBD1. J gave up 3 bases and V 0 bases, and 5 bases lay outside the gene matches. CDR1 LNHNV and CDR2 YYDKDF come from the germline V gene (reference sequence). The CDR3 extends over 15 amino acids. CDR3 sequence: CATSRDKGQYYEQYV. DNA for the CDR3: TGTGCCACCAGCAGAGACAAGGGACAGTACTACGAGCAGTACGTC.

This clone has only one observation. This chain links TRBV6-1 with TRBJ2-6, with TRBD1 matching over 8 bases. V was pared by 4 bases and J by 0 bases, with 8 bases of the junction left unmatched. CDR3 length equals 18 residues. Per germline, CDR1 MNHNS and CDR2 SASEGT. The CDR3 region is CASSVPGRGRSGANVLTF. In DNA form, the CDR3 reads TGTGCCAGCAGTGTTCCTGGCAGGGGGCGCTCTGGGGCCAACGTCCTGACTTTC.

J is TRBJ2-3 and V is TRBV10-2; TRBD2 aligns across 8 bases. This CDR3 region has 13 residues. Trimming cost V 6 bases and J 3 bases; bases outside gene matches: 2. The germline V gene has CDR1 WSHSY and CDR2 SAAADI. The CDR3 DNA is TGCGCCAGCAGGGCGGGGGGTACAGATACGCAGTATTTT. As protein: CASRAGGTDTQYF.

The genes are TRBV28 and TRBJ1-5; D ambiguous. V lost 6 bases to trimming and J lost 0 bases, with 6 bases between them. The CDR3 is 13 amino acids. Germline assignment: CDR1 MDHEN and CDR2 SYDVKM. The CDR3 DNA reads as TGTGCCAGCAGGGGCAATAGCAATCAGCCCCAGCATTTT. Protein: CASRGNSNQPQHF. Full variable domain (rest looked up from reference TRBV28 and TRBJ1-5): DVKVTQSSRYLVKRTGEKVFLECVQDMDHENMFWYRQDPGLGLRLIYFSYDVKMKEKGDIPEGYSVSREKKERFSLILESASTNQTSMYLCASRGNSNQPQHFGDGTRLSIL.